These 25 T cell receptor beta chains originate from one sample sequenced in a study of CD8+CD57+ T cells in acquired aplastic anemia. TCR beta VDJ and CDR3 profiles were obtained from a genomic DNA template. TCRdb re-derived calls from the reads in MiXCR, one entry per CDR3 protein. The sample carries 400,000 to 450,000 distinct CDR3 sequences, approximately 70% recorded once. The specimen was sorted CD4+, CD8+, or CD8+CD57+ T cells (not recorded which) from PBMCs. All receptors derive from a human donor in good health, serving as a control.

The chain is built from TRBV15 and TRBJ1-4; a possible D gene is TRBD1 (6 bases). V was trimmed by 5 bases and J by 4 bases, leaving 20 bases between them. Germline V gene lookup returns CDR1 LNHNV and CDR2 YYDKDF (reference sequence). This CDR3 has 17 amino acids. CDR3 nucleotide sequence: TGTGCCACCAGCCGGAGACAGGTGGGAAAGGGTAATGAAAAACTGTTTTTT. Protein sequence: CATSRRQVGKGNEKLFF. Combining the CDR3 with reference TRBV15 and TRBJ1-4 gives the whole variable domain DAMVIQNPRYQVTQFGKPVTLSCSQTLNHNVMYWYQQKSSQAPKLLFHYYDKDFNNEADTPDNFQSRRPNTSFCFLDIRSPGLGDTAMYLCATSRRQVGKGNEKLFFGSGTQLSVL.

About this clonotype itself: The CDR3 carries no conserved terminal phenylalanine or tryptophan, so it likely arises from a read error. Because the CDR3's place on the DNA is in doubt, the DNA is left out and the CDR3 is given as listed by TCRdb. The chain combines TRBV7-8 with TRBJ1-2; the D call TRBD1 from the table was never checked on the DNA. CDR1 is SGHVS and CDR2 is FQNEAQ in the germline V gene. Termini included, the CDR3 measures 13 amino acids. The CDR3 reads CASSLSGTPAYEQ.

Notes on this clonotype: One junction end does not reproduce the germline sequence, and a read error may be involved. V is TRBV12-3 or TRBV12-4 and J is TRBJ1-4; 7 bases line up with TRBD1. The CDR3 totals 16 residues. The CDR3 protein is CASSLQTGATNEKRFF. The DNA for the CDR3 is TGTGCCAGCAGTCTCCAAACAGGGGCAACTAATGAAAAACGGTTTTTT.

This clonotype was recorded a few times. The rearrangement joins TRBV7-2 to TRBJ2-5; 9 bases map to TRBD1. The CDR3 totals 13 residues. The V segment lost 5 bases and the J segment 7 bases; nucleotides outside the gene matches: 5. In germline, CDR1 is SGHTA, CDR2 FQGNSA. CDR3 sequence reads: CASSRTGVGTQYF. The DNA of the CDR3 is TGTGCCAGCAGCCGGACAGGGGTGGGGACCCAGTACTTC.

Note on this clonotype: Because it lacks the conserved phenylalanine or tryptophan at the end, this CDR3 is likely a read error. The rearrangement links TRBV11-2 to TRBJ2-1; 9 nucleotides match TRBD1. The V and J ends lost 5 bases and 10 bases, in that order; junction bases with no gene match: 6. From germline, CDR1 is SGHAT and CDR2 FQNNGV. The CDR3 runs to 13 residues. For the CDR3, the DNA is TGTGCCAGCAGCCGGGACAGGGTCAAGGAGCAGTTCTGC. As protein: CASSRDRVKEQFC.

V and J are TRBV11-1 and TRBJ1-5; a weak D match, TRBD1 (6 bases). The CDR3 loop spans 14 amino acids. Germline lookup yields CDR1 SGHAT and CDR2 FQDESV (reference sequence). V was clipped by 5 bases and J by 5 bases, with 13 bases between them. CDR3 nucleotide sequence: TGTGCCAGCAGCCCGACGGGGGGCGATCAGCCCCAGCATTTT. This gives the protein CASSPTGGDQPQHF.

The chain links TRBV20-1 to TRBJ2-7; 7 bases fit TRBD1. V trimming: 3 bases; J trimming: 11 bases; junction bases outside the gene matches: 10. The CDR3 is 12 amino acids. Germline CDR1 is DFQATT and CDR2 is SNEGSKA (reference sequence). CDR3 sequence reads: CSARPTGPLKYF. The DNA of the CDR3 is TGCAGTGCTAGGCCGACAGGGCCATTGAAGTACTTC.

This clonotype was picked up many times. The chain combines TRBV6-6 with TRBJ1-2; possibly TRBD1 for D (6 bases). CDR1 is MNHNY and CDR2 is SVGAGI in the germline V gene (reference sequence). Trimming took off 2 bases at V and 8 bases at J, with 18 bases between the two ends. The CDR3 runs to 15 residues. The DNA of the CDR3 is TGTGCCAGCAGTTACCTCCCAGGGGTGGGCTTCGGCTACACCTTC. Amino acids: CASSYLPGVGFGYTF.

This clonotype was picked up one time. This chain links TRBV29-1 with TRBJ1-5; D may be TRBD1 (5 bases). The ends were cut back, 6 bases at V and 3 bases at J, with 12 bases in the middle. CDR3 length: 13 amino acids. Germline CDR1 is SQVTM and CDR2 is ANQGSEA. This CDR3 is CSVRDQPNQPQHF. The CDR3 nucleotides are TGCAGCGTCCGGGACCAACCCAATCAGCCCCAGCATTTT. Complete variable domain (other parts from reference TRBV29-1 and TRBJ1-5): SAVISQKPSRDICQRGTSLTIQCQVDSQVTMMFWYRQQPGQSLTLIATANQGSEATYESGFVIDKFPISRPNLTFSTLTVSNMSPEDSSIYLCSVRDQPNQPQHFGDGTRLSIL.

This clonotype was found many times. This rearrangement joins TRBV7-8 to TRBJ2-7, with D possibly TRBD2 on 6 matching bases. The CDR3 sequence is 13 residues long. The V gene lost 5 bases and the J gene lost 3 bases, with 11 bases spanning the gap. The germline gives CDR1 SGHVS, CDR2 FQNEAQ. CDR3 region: CASSTGTDYEQYF. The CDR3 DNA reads TGTGCCAGCAGCACGGGGACTGACTACGAGCAGTACTTC.

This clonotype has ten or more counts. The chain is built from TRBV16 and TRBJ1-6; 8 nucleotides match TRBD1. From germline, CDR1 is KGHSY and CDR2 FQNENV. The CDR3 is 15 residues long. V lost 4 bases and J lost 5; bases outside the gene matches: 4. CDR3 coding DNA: TGTGCCAGCAGCCCACCGGACAGGGATAATTCACCCCTCCACTTT. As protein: CASSPPDRDNSPLHF. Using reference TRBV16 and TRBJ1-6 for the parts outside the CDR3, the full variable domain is GEEVAQTPKHLVRGEGQKAKLYCAPIKGHSYVFWYQQVLKNEFKFLISFQNENVFDETGMPKERFSAKCLPNSPCSLEIQATKLEDSAVYFCASSPPDRDNSPLHFGNGTRLTVT.

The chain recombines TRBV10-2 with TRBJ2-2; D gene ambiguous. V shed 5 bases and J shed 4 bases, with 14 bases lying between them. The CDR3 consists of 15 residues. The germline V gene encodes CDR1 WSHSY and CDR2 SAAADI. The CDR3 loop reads CASSRTGTGTGELFF. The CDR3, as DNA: TGCGCCAGCAGTAGGACGGGTACGGGCACCGGGGAGCTGTTTTTT.

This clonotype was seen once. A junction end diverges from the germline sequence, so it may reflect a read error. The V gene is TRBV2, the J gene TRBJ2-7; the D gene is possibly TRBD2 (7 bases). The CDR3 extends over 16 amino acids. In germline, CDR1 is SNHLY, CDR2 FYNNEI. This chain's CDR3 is CASSVRGGSYNEEFFF. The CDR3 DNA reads TGTGCCAGCAGTGTAAGGGGGGGATCCTACAATGAGGAGTTCTTCTTC.

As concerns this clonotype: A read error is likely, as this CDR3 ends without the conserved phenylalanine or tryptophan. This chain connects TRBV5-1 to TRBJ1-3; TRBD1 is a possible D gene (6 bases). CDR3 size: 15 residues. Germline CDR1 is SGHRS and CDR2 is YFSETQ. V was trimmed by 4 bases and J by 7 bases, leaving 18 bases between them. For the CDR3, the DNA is TGCGCCAGCAGCGTCGGCAGGGGTTACGAGAACACCATATATTCT. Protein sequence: CASSVGRGYENTIYS.

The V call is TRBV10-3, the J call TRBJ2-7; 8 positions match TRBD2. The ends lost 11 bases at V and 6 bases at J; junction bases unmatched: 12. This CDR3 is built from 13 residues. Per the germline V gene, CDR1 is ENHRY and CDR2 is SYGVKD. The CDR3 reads CASRVAGRAEQYF. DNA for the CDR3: TGTGCCTCAAGGGTAGCGGGGAGGGCCGAGCAGTACTTC.

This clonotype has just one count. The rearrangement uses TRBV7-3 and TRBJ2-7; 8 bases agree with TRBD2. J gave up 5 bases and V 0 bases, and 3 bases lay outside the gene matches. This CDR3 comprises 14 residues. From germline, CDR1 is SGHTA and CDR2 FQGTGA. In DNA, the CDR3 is TGTGCCAGCAGCTTAACGGGACTAGGCAACGAGCAGTACTTC. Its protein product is CASSLTGLGNEQYF.

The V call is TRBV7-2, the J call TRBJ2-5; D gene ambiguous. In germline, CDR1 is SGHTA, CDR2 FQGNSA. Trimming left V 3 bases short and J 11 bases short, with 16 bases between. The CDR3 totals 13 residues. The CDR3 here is CASSFGPFHQQYF. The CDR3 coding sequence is TGTGCCAGCAGCTTCGGGCCTTTCCACCAGCAGTACTTC.

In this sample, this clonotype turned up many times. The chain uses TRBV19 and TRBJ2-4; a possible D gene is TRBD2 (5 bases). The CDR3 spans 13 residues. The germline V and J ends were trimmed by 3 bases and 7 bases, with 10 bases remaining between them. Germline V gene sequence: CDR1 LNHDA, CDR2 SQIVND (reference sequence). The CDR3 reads CASSIRSDNIQYF. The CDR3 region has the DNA TGTGCCAGTAGTATTCGTAGCGACAACATTCAGTACTTC.

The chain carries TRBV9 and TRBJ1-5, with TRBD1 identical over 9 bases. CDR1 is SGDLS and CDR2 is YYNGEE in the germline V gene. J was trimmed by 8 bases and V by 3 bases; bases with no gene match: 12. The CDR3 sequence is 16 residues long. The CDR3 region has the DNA TGTGCCAGCAGCGAGGGACAGGGAATATCCTACGAGCCCCAGCATTTT. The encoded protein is CASSEGQGISYEPQHF.

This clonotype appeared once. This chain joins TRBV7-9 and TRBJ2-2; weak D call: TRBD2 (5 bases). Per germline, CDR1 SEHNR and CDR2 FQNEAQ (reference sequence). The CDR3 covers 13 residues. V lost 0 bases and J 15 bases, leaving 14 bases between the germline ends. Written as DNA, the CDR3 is TGTGCCAGCAGCTTAGCGCGGAACACCGGGGTGTTTTTT. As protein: CASSLARNTGVFF.

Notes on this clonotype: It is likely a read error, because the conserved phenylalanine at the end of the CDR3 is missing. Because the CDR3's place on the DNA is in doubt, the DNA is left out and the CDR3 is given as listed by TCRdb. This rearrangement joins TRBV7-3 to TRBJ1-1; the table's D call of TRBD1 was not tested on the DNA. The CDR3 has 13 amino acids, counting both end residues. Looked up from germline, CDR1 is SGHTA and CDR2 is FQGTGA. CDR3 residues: CASSRDRSPGVHC.

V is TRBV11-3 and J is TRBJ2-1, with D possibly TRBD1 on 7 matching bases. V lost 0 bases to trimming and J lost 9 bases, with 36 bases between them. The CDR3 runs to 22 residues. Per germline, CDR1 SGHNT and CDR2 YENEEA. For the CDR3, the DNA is TGTGCCAGCAGCTTAGACAGATACAGTGCTGCACCTTCCCTTTCAGGGGGGCGTGAGCAGTTCTTC. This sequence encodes CASSLDRYSAAPSLSGGREQFF.

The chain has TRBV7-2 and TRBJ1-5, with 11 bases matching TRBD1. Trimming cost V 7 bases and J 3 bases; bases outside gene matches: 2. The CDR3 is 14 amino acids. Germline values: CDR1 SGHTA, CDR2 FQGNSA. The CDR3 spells CASKGQGDNQPQHF. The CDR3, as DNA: TGTGCCAGCAAGGGACAGGGGGACAATCAGCCCCAGCATTTT. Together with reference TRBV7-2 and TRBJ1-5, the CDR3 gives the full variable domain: GAGVSQSPSNKVTEKGKDVELRCDPISGHTALYWYRQSLGQGLEFLIYFQGNSAPDKSGLPSDRFSAERTGGSVSTLTIQRTQQEDSAVYLCASKGQGDNQPQHFGDGTRLSIL.

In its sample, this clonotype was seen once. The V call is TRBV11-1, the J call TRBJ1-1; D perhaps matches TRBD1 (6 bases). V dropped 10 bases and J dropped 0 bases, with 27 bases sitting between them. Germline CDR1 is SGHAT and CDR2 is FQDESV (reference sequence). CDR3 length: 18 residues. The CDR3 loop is CATPSGHRERRMNTEAFF. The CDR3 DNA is TGTGCCACCCCGTCGGGGCACAGGGAACGTCGGATGAACACTGAAGCTTTCTTT.

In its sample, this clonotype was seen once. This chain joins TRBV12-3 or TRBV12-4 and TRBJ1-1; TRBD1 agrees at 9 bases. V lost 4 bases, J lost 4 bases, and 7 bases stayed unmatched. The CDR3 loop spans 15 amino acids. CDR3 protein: CASSWKGQGGTEAFF. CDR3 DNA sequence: TGTGCCAGCAGTTGGAAGGGACAGGGTGGCACTGAAGCTTTCTTT.